This T cell receptor beta chain derives from a study of blood T cell repertoires in COVID-19. In the study's own analysis: Amplifying reference gene primers gave estimates of nucleated cell counts. Assay: immunoSEQ multiplex PCR; the TCRdb copy retains only in-frame clones and omits some. V and J calls and clone size are copied from that table; D and trimming were computed from the DNA. The sample shows fewer than 250,000 clones, around 86% of them seen only once. This CDR3 is 11 amino acids long. Per germline, CDR1 SQVTM and CDR2 ANQGSEA. V lost 7 bases and J lost 7, with 13 bases in between. The source material was peripheral blood. This clonotype originated in a man in his 60s who had recovered from COVID-19. V is TRBV29-1 and J is TRBJ1-2, with a weak D call TRBD1 (5 bases). Here the CDR3 reads CSAGEGPGYTF. In DNA form, the CDR3 reads TGCAGCGCGGGCGAGGGGCCTGGCTACACCTTC.